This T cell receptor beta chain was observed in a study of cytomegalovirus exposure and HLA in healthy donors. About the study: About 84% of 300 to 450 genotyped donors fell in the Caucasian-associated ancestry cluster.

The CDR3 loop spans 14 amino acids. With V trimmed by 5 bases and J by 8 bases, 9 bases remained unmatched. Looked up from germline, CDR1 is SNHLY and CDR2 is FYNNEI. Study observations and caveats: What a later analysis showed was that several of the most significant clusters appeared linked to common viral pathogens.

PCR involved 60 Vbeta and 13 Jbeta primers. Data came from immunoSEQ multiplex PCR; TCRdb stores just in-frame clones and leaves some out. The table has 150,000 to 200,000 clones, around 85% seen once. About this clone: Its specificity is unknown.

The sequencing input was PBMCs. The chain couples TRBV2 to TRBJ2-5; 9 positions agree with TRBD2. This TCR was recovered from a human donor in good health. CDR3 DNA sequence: TGTGCCAGCAGTAGCGGGGGGCCGGGGGTTACCCAGTACTTC. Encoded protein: CASSSGGPGVTQYF. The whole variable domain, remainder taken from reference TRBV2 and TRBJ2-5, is EPEVTQTPSHQVTQMGQEVILRCVPISNHLYFYWYRQILGQKVEFLVSFYNNEISEKSEIFDDQFSVERPDGSNFTLKIRSTKLEDSAMYFCASSSGGPGVTQYFGPGTRLLVL.